The TCR beta chain described here comes from a study of early T cells in non-severe SARS-CoV-2 infection. As for the study in general: The study sequenced bulk RNA from unsorted whole blood, with chains unpaired.

This CDR3 is built from 13 residues. The V end was cut by 7 bases, the J end by 6 bases, with 14 bases between. The germline gives CDR1 SGHTA, CDR2 FQGNSA. Researchers attached unique molecular identifiers to individual cDNA molecules. TCRdb re-analysed the 5' RACE reads in MiXCR, keeping a single row per CDR3 protein. Found here are about 61,000 distinct CDR3 sequences, approximately 10% of them singletons; the top ten hold around 1.6%. The source is an adult who was a healthcare worker with PCR-confirmed SARS-CoV-2 infection or an uninfected control (not recorded which). The chain joins TRBV7-2 to TRBJ2-3; D gene ambiguous. Sequencing was done on a sample of whole blood. CDR3 residues: CASTPLGSDTQYF. The CDR3 DNA reads as TGTGCCAGCACCCCCCTCGGCTCCGATACGCAGTATTTT. Filled out from reference TRBV7-2 and TRBJ2-3, the complete variable domain reads GAGVSQSPSNKVTEKGKDVELRCDPISGHTALYWYRQSLGQGLEFLIYFQGNSAPDKSGLPSDRFSAERTGGSVSTLTIQRTQQEDSAVYLCASTPLGSDTQYFGPGTRLTVL.